The source of this TCR beta chain is a study of cytomegalovirus exposure and HLA in healthy donors. Study-level background: Earlier results showed approximately 110 million unique TCR beta sequences derived from roughly 190 million T cells.

PCR was performed using 60 Vbeta and 13 Jbeta primers. The protocol was immunoSEQ multiplex PCR, while the TCRdb copy is restricted to in-frame clones and leaves out a portion. The sample lists about 130,000 clones, 79% occurring once. The CDR3 has 19 amino acids. Germline CDR1 and CDR2: SEHNR and FQNEAQ (reference sequence). V gave up 0 bases and J gave up 5 bases; unmatched junction bases: 14. Sequencing used PBMCs. V gene TRBV7-9 combines with J gene TRBJ2-3, with 10 bases aligning to TRBD2. This receptor was obtained from a man in his forties or fifties in good health and CMV-seropositive. CDR3 bases: TGTGCCAGCAGCTTAGCGCTCAGGTCTAGCGGGAGCAAGAGAGATACGCAGTATTTT. It yields the protein CASSLALRSSGSKRDTQYF.